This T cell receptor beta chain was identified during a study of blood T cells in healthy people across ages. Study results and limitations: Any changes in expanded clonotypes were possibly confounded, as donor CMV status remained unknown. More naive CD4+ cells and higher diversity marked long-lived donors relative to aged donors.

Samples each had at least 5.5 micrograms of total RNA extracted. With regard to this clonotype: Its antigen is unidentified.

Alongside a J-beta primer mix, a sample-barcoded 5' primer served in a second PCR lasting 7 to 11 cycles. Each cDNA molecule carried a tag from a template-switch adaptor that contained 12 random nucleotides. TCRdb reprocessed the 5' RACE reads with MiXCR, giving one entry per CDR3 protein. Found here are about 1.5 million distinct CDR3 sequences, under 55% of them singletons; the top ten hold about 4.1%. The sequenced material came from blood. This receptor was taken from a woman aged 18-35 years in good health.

In nucleotides, the CDR3 is TGTGCCAGCAGCACCACAGGGGGCGGGGGGGCTTTCTTT. This translates into CASSTTGGGGAFF. The V gene is TRBV7-8, the J gene TRBJ1-1; 9 nucleotides align to TRBD1. This CDR3 contains 13 residues. The J segment lost 11 bases and the V segment lost 5 bases, leaving 9 bases of the junction unmatched. The germline V gene has CDR1 SGHVS and CDR2 FQNEAQ.